The 10 T cell receptor beta chains in this list originate from one sample, sequenced in a study of blood T cell repertoires in COVID-19. Profiling relied on immunoSEQ multiplex PCR, and the TCRdb table lists in-frame clones only, not all of them. The data show approximately 350,000 clones, with approximately 90% seen just once and less than 3.5% held by the top ten. Sequencing was performed on peripheral blood. Every receptor here comes from a woman aged 18-29 years who had recovered from COVID-19.

This clone was detected only once. V and J are TRBV7-2 and TRBJ1-2; 8 bases match TRBD1. V lost 5 bases, J lost 2 bases, and 4 bases stayed unmatched. The germline V gene has CDR1 SGHTA and CDR2 FQGNSA. This CDR3 has 14 amino acids. Here the CDR3 DNA reads TGTGCCAGCAGCGTACACAGGGGGAACTATGGCTACACCTTC. Translating it yields CASSVHRGNYGYTF. Drawing the rest from reference TRBV7-2 and TRBJ1-2, the complete variable domain is GAGVSQSPSNKVTEKGKDVELRCDPISGHTALYWYRQSLGQGLEFLIYFQGNSAPDKSGLPSDRFSAERTGGSVSTLTIQRTQQEDSAVYLCASSVHRGNYGYTFGSGTRLTVV.

This clone was recorded only once. The chain couples TRBV18 to TRBJ1-2, with TRBD1 matching over 10 bases. The CDR3 runs to 14 residues. With V trimmed by 3 bases and J by 4 bases, 2 bases remained unmatched. Germline CDR1 KGHSH, CDR2 LQKENI. CDR3 in DNA: TGTGCCAGCTCACCCGGACAGGGGGTCTATGGCTACACCTTC. This sequence encodes CASSPGQGVYGYTF.

This rearrangement joins TRBV20-1 to TRBJ2-3; 10 nucleotides agree with TRBD2. The V gene end was trimmed by 3 bases and the J gene end by 4 bases; junction bases not matched to a gene: 1. The germline gives CDR1 DFQATT, CDR2 SNEGSKA (reference sequence). The CDR3 has 13 amino acids. The CDR3 sequence: CSASLAGADTQYF. As DNA, the CDR3 is TGCAGTGCTAGTCTAGCGGGAGCAGATACGCAGTATTTT.

V usage is TRBV7-2 and J usage is TRBJ2-7, with D possibly being TRBD2 (6 bases). This CDR3 is built from 19 residues. With 5 bases removed from V and 6 bases from J, the gap between germline ends came to 32 bases. The germline gives CDR1 SGHTA, CDR2 FQGNSA. CDR3 coding DNA: TGTGCCAGCAGCCAAATACAGGCCTTGCGGGAACCTTTTCCCTTCGAGCAGTACGTC. Its translation: CASSQIQALREPFPFEQYV.

The DNA for the CDR3 is TGCGCCAGCAGCCAAGACCGGGCGGGCCGATCCTACAATGAGCAGTTCTTC. Its protein is CASSQDRAGRSYNEQFF. The chain employs TRBV4-3 and TRBJ2-1, with D possibly TRBD2 on 5 matching bases. The CDR3 has 17 amino acids. The germline V gene encodes CDR1 LGHNA and CDR2 YSLEER. V gave up 0 bases and J gave up 1 base, with 13 bases separating them.

The rearrangement links TRBV28 to TRBJ1-6, with a weak D call TRBD1 (6 bases). Germline CDR1 MDHEN, CDR2 SYDVKM. CDR3 length equals 17 residues. V lost 5 bases to trimming and J lost 4 bases, with 18 bases between them. The chain's CDR3 is CASSPVGGAYYNSPLHF. CDR3 bases: TGTGCCAGCAGTCCCGTCGGGGGGGCCTATTATAATTCACCCCTCCACTTT.

This clone was observed a single time. The gene calls are TRBV6-5 and TRBJ1-5; TRBD1 aligns across 7 bases. The CDR3 totals 15 residues. The germline V gene encodes CDR1 MNHEY and CDR2 SVGAGI. V lost 8 bases, J lost 6 bases, and 13 bases stayed unmatched. The CDR3 nucleotides read TGTGCCAGCCGCGGAGACAGGGTTAATATTCAGCCCCAGCATTTT. Its translation is CASRGDRVNIQPQHF.

The gene calls are TRBV18 and TRBJ1-1; 8 bases match TRBD1. Germline loops: CDR1 KGHSH, CDR2 LQKENI. CDR3 length equals 16 residues. The junction had 10 bases not matched to a gene; V was cut back by 4 bases and J by 3 bases. The CDR3 loop is CASSLPRGHLDTEAFF. The CDR3 region has the DNA TGTGCCAGCTCACTGCCCAGGGGGCACTTGGACACTGAAGCTTTCTTT.

The chain joins TRBV15 to TRBJ2-3; 10 positions match TRBD2. J lost 4 bases, V lost 3 bases, and 10 bases had no gene match. The CDR3 runs to 17 residues. Germline CDR1 and CDR2: LNHNV and YYDKDF (reference sequence). DNA for the CDR3: TGTGCCACCAGCAGTCCTACCTCCGGACTAGCGGCAGATACGCAGTATTTT. Its protein product is CATSSPTSGLAADTQYF.

This rearrangement joins TRBV5-1 to TRBJ2-1, with 10 bases matching TRBD2. The germline gives CDR1 SGHRS, CDR2 YFSETQ. This CDR3 contains 15 residues. Trimming cost V 5 bases and J 5 bases; bases outside gene matches: 7. CDR3: CASRYGLAADNEQFF. Here the CDR3 DNA reads TGCGCCAGCAGATACGGACTAGCGGCTGACAATGAGCAGTTCTTC. Full variable domain (remainder filled in from reference TRBV5-1 and TRBJ2-1): KAGVTQTPRYLIKTRGQQVTLSCSPISGHRSVSWYQQTPGQGLQFLFEYFSETQRNKGNFPGRFSGRQFSNSRSEMNVSTLELGDSALYLCASRYGLAADNEQFFGPGTRLTVL.